This TCR beta chain originates from a study of control samples from healthy donors and cancer patients. With 3 bases removed from V and 0 bases from J, the gap between germline ends came to 16 bases. This CDR3 contains 16 residues. Germline V gene lookup returns CDR1 GTSNPN and CDR2 SVGIG (reference sequence). The method was immunoSEQ multiplex PCR; TCRdb's version includes in-frame clones alone and lacks a portion of them. The repertoire holds some 40,000 clones, with roughly 94% as singletons. Sequenced input: blood. This clonotype was obtained from a man aged 55 to 70 in good health. This chain connects TRBV30 to TRBJ2-3, with D tentatively TRBD2 (6 bases). The CDR3 nucleotides are TGTGCCTGGAGAGGTTGGGACTCAACGAGCACAGATACGCAGTATTTT. Translating it yields CAWRGWDSTSTDTQYF.